Listed below are T cell receptor beta chains from one sample, sequenced in a study of cytomegalovirus exposure and HLA in healthy donors. Sequencing used immunoSEQ multiplex PCR; TCRdb keeps in-frame clones, though not all of them. The repertoire holds 150,000 to 200,000 clones, around 84% seen once, with about 2% in the top ten. The sequenced sample consisted of PBMCs. The receptors come from a man between 18 and 35 years old in good health and CMV-seropositive. Both conserved end residues are part of each CDR3. Fields, in order: V gene, D gene, J gene, clone size, CDR3 protein, CDR3 DNA. The D gene is left open where the match is weak. Not all rows give a size; the values are once, few, many and, for expanded clones, a class.

>TRBV19|TRBD1|TRBJ1-3|.
CASTPGQGAHTIYF
TGTGCCAGTACCCCGGGACAGGGGGCCCACACCATATATTTT
>TRBV6-5|TRBD2|TRBJ2-5|.
CASSYLSGGAWTQYF
TGTGCCAGCAGTTATCTTAGCGGGGGGGCTTGGACCCAGTACTTC
>TRBV19|TRBD1|TRBJ2-5|.
CASSILRGLAETQYF
TGTGCCAGTAGTATTCTTAGGGGGCTCGCAGAGACCCAGTACTTC
>TRBV4-3|TRBD2|TRBJ2-1|.
CASSQATSGERAYNEQFF
TGCGCCAGCAGCCAAGCGACTAGCGGGGAAAGGGCCTACAATGAGCAGTTCTTC
>TRBV2|.|TRBJ1-1|.
CASSEFSGTEAFF
TGTGCCAGCAGTGAATTTTCGGGCACTGAAGCTTTCTTT
>TRBV5-1|.|TRBJ2-2|.
CASSQDISTGELFF
TGCGCCAGCAGCCAGGACATTTCCACCGGGGAGCTGTTTTTT
>TRBV18|.|TRBJ1-5|.
CASSPEQGGSNQPQHF
TGTGCCAGCTCACCAGAGCAGGGCGGTAGCAATCAGCCCCAGCATTTT
>TRBV30|.|TRBJ2-3|.
CAGARTGEVADTQYF
TGTGCCGGGGCCCGTACAGGGGAGGTCGCAGATACGCAGTATTTT
>TRBV29-1|.|TRBJ2-1|.
CSAKDGERFF
TGCAGCGCTAAAGACGGGGAGCGGTTCTTC
>TRBV15|TRBD1|TRBJ1-5|.
CATSRDRGEGPQHF
TGTGCCACCAGCAGGGACAGGGGGGAAGGGCCCCAGCATTTT
>TRBV5-1|.|TRBJ2-2|.
CASSPTVQFNTGELFF
TGCGCCAGCAGCCCCACCGTACAGTTTAACACCGGGGAGCTGTTTTTT
>TRBV6-1|TRBD2|TRBJ2-3|few
CASSDLAGGPDTQYF
TGTGCCAGCAGTGATCTAGCGGGGGGGCCAGATACGCAGTATTTT
>TRBV5-6|TRBD1|TRBJ2-2|.
CASTQAGGPGELFF
TGTGCCAGCACCCAGGCAGGGGGCCCCGGGGAGCTGTTTTTT
>TRBV7-2|.|TRBJ1-4|once
CASSLGGGAPEKLFF
TGTGCCAGCAGCTTAGGCGGCGGAGCACCTGAAAAACTGTTTTTT
>TRBV6-4|.|TRBJ2-3|few
CASSEGDPGTQYF
TGTGCCAGCAGTGAAGGAGACCCGGGTACGCAGTATTTT
>TRBV7-9|.|TRBJ2-7|.
CASSLGLGASYEQYF
TGTGCCAGCAGCTTAGGGCTCGGAGCCTCCTACGAGCAGTACTTC
>TRBV7-2|.|TRBJ1-1|.
CASSFNRMNTEAFF
TGTGCCAGCAGCTTTAACAGGATGAACACTGAAGCTTTCTTT
>TRBV4-3|.|TRBJ2-3|.
CASSQLPLAGTDTQYF
TGCGCCAGCAGCCAATTGCCTTTGGCGGGCACAGATACGCAGTATTTT
>TRBV7-3|.|TRBJ1-2|.
CASSIEHGDYGYTF
TGTGCCAGCAGCATAGAACACGGGGACTATGGCTACACCTTC
>TRBV27|.|TRBJ2-6|.
CASSLWSSGANVLTF
TGTGCCAGCAGTTTGTGGAGCTCTGGGGCCAACGTCCTGACTTTC
>TRBV5-6|.|TRBJ2-2|.
CASSLIGRELFF
TGTGCCAGCAGCTTGATCGGTCGGGAGCTGTTTTTT
>TRBV7-9|.|TRBJ2-7|few
CASSLGRGEQYF
TGTGCCAGCAGCTTAGGTCGGGGCGAGCAGTACTTC
>TRBV6-6|.|TRBJ2-1|.
CASSPFRGQDNEQFF
TGTGCCAGCAGTCCGTTCAGGGGTCAGGACAATGAGCAGTTCTTC
>TRBV5-6|.|TRBJ1-6|.
CASSYTGSPLHF
TGTGCCAGCAGCTACACAGGGTCACCCCTCCACTTT
>TRBV1|.|TRBJ2-1|few
CTSSHSPRGLDYNEQFF
TGCACCAGCAGCCATAGCCCACGGGGACTGGACTACAATGAGCAGTTCTTC
>TRBV4-1|TRBD2|TRBJ2-3|few
CASSQDGTSGGLGGTQYF
TGCGCCAGCAGCCAAGACGGGACTAGCGGGGGCCTCGGGGGTACGCAGTATTTT
>TRBV2|TRBD1|TRBJ1-2|.
CASSEAGTGGASYTF
TGTGCCAGCAGTGAAGCGGGGACAGGGGGCGCAAGCTACACCTTC
>TRBV10-3|TRBD1|TRBJ2-6|.
CAISDPTGGNTGANVLTF
TGTGCCATCAGTGACCCGACAGGGGGGAATACTGGGGCCAACGTCCTGACTTTC
>TRBV15|.|TRBJ1-4|.
CATSRGRESLEKLFF
TGTGCCACCAGCAGAGGGAGGGAGAGTTTGGAAAAACTGTTTTTT
>TRBV6-1|.|TRBJ1-2|.
CAGKTGANYGYTF
TGTGCCGGTAAGACAGGAGCCAACTATGGCTACACCTTC
>TRBV19|.|TRBJ1-2|.
CASSQTGGYGYTF
TGTGCCAGTAGTCAGACAGGAGGATATGGCTACACCTTC
>TRBV14|.|TRBJ1-1|.
CASSSLGGREAFF
TGTGCCAGCAGCTCGCTGGGAGGGCGAGAAGCTTTCTTT
>TRBV5-5|TRBD1|TRBJ2-7|.
CASSLEGAKGEQYF
TGTGCCAGCAGCTTGGAGGGGGCGAAGGGCGAGCAGTACTTC
>TRBV5-1|.|TRBJ2-3|.
CASSIDRKVTDTQYF
TGCGCCAGCAGCATAGACAGGAAAGTCACAGATACGCAGTATTTT
>TRBV5-6|.|TRBJ2-7|.
CASSLTSIHSSYEQYF
TGTGCCAGCAGCCTCACCTCTATCCATAGCTCCTACGAGCAGTACTTC
>TRBV7-3|TRBD1|TRBJ1-6|.
CASSLGTGVEGNSPLHF
TGTGCCAGCAGCTTAGGGACAGGGGTCGAGGGTAATTCACCCCTCCACTTT
>TRBV7-8|.|TRBJ2-3|.
CASSHPRRGPTDTQYF
TGTGCCAGCAGCCACCCACGGCGGGGGCCCACAGATACGCAGTATTTT
>TRBV23-1|TRBD1|TRBJ1-6|.
CASSRTGINSPLHF
TGCGCCAGCAGTCGGACAGGGATTAATTCACCCCTCCACTTT
>TRBV6-6|.|TRBJ2-1|.
CASISAGESYNEQFF
TGTGCCAGCATATCAGCGGGCGAAAGCTACAATGAGCAGTTCTTC
>TRBV19|.|TRBJ2-4|once
CASGGQLAKNIQYF
TGTGCCAGTGGGGGCCAACTAGCCAAAAACATTCAGTACTTC
>TRBV5-4|TRBD2|TRBJ2-5|.
CASSKEAGGRVETQYF
TGTGCCAGCAGCAAAGAAGCGGGGGGGCGCGTAGAGACCCAGTACTTC
>TRBV6-6|TRBD1|TRBJ1-2|few
CASSDSGTGTNYGYTF
TGTGCCAGCAGTGACTCCGGGACAGGGACTAACTATGGCTACACCTTC
>TRBV5-8|TRBD1|TRBJ1-1|.
CASSWDRDLNTEAFF
TGTGCCAGCAGCTGGGACAGGGATCTGAACACTGAAGCTTTCTTT
>TRBV9|TRBD1|TRBJ2-7|once
CASSAGQDYEQYF
TGTGCCAGCAGCGCGGGACAGGACTACGAGCAGTACTTC
>TRBV4-3|.|TRBJ1-3|.
CASSQDRWGWGNTIYF
TGCGCCAGCAGCCAAGATCGGTGGGGCTGGGGAAACACCATATATTTT
>TRBV6-5|.|TRBJ1-3|few
CASSYSFGGEGNTIYF
TGTGCCAGCAGTTATTCGTTTGGCGGAGAAGGAAACACCATATATTTT
>TRBV2|.|TRBJ1-1|.
CATSVPPLSTEAFF
TGTGCCACCTCGGTACCTCCCTTGAGCACTGAAGCTTTCTTT
>TRBV19|.|TRBJ1-2|.
CASSPFGREDYGYTF
TGTGCCAGTAGTCCCTTCGGCAGGGAGGACTATGGCTACACCTTC